A selection of T cell receptor beta chains follows, all from one sample in a study of blood T cell repertoires in COVID-19. Generated by immunoSEQ multiplex PCR, the TCRdb table keeps only in-frame clones and is missing some. The sample has about 90,000 clones, over 70% seen once. The sequenced sample was peripheral blood. All receptors come from a man older than 75 with active or convalescent COVID-19. CDR3s include the opening cysteine and the closing phenylalanine or tryptophan. Fields, in order: clone size, V gene, J gene, D gene, CDR3 protein, CDR3 DNA. A D gene is named only where the DNA matches it firmly. Expanded clones are given a class, and other clones once, few, many or no size at all.

-	TRBV4-1	TRBJ2-5	TRBD2	CASSQGSGGAVIFETQYF	TGCGCCAGCAGCCAAGGCAGCGGGGGGGCCGTCATTTTTGAGACCCAGTACTTC
-	TRBV3-1/TRBV3-2	TRBJ1-3	-	CASSQEGGYSGNTIYF	TGTGCCAGCAGCCAAGAGGGGGGATACTCTGGAAACACCATATATTTT
-	TRBV7-2	TRBJ2-5	-	CASSLAGTGPETQYF	TGTGCCAGCAGCTTAGCGGGAACAGGGCCTGAGACCCAGTACTTC
-	TRBV6-6	TRBJ1-2	-	CASSSIQGSNYGYTF	TGTGCCAGCAGTTCCATACAGGGTTCTAACTATGGCTACACCTTC
few	TRBV7-6	TRBJ1-6	-	CASSLGQINSPLHF	TGTGCCAGCAGCTTAGGGCAAATTAATTCACCCCTCCACTTT
-	TRBV14	TRBJ2-7	TRBD1	CASSQTIPGGQYF	TGTGCCAGCAGCCAGACAATTCCAGGGGGGCAGTACTTC
-	TRBV2	TRBJ2-5	-	CASSANRDIATQYF	TGTGCCAGCAGCGCCAACCGGGACATCGCGACCCAGTACTTC
-	TRBV12-5	TRBJ1-1	-	CASGLVVGAENTEAFF	TGTGCTAGTGGTTTGGTAGTGGGGGCCGAAAACACTGAAGCTTTCTTT
-	TRBV29-1	TRBJ2-1	-	CSVAEETAYNEQFF	TGCAGCGTGGCCGAGGAAACCGCCTACAATGAGCAGTTCTTC
-	TRBV20-1	TRBJ1-2	-	CSASGGPNYGYTF	TGCAGTGCTAGTGGGGGGCCCAACTATGGCTACACCTTC
-	TRBV14	TRBJ1-6	-	CASSPLNSPLHF	TGTGCCAGCAGCCCCCTAAATTCACCCCTCCACTTT
-	TRBV28	TRBJ2-3	TRBD2	CASSLTSSGGVTDTQYF	TGTGCCAGCAGTCTCACATCTAGCGGGGGGGTCACAGATACGCAGTATTTT
few	TRBV7-8	TRBJ1-2	-	CASSLVSTGTNNYGYTF	TGTGCCAGCAGCTTAGTCTCCACAGGGACTAATAACTATGGCTACACCTTC
once	TRBV6-5	TRBJ2-5	-	CASSSLQGTQYF	TGTGCCAGCAGTTCCCTCCAGGGGACCCAGTACTTC